A single sample is the source of the 9 T cell receptor beta chains below, sequenced in a study of T cell changes during pregnancy in multiple sclerosis. Libraries were prepared by immunoSEQ multiplex PCR; TCRdb keeps only in-frame clonotypes and omits some of them. The repertoire holds roughly 49,000 clones, with around 90% as singletons. Sequenced material: CD4+ T cells from peripheral blood mononuclear cells, taken in the second trimester of pregnancy. Receptor source: a female donor with multiple sclerosis, enrolled in a pregnancy study.

The V gene is TRBV4-2, the J gene TRBJ2-7; TRBD2 agrees at 11 bases. V dropped 1 base and J dropped 6; count of bases not matched to a gene: 11. Germline values: CDR1 LGHNA, CDR2 YNFKEQ. The CDR3 is 17 amino acids. As DNA, the CDR3 is TGTGCCAGCAGCCAAGCAAGCACGATAGCGGGGGGGCGCGAGCAGTACTTC. Translating it yields CASSQASTIAGGREQYF.

This chain joins TRBV30 and TRBJ2-6, with a possible D match to TRBD1 (6 bases). The germline V and J ends were trimmed by 7 bases and 1 base, with 11 bases remaining between them. The germline V gene encodes CDR1 GTSNPN and CDR2 SVGIG (reference sequence). The CDR3 length is 14 residues. CDR3 nucleotide sequence: TGTGCCTTGAACAGGGATTCTGGGGCCAACGTCCTGACTTTC. This translates into CALNRDSGANVLTF.

The V and J genes are TRBV4-1 and TRBJ1-1, with 9 bases matching TRBD1. CDR1 and CDR2 from the germline V gene are MGHRA and YSYEKL. V lost 6 bases, J lost 1 base, and 12 bases stayed unmatched. There are 17 residues in the CDR3. This chain's CDR3 is CASSPLQGALENTEAFF. The CDR3 DNA reads TGCGCCAGCAGTCCACTACAGGGGGCTTTGGAGAACACTGAAGCTTTCTTT.

The chain is built from TRBV5-1 and TRBJ2-5, with 8 bases aligning to TRBD1. The CDR3 covers 20 residues. Per the germline V gene, CDR1 is SGHRS and CDR2 is YFSETQ. The ends lost 4 bases at V and 0 bases at J; junction bases unmatched: 20. CDR3 loop: CASSPDLDRGVVGYQETQYF. Written as DNA, the CDR3 is TGCGCCAGCAGCCCTGACCTCGACAGGGGTGTGGTGGGCTACCAAGAGACCCAGTACTTC.

The V and J genes are TRBV19 and TRBJ2-1, with D possibly matching TRBD1 (5 bases). The germline V and J ends were trimmed by 5 bases and 2 bases, with 13 bases remaining between them. The CDR3 has 15 residues. Germline values: CDR1 LNHDA, CDR2 SQIVND (reference sequence). This chain's CDR3 is CASSQGQIAYNEQFF. The CDR3, as DNA: TGTGCCAGTAGTCAGGGTCAGATTGCCTACAATGAGCAGTTCTTC.

This rearrangement joins TRBV30 to TRBJ1-2, with 9 bases that match TRBD1. There are 11 residues in the CDR3. The V segment lost 3 bases and the J segment 13 bases; nucleotides outside the gene matches: 6. Germline V gene sequence: CDR1 GTSNPN, CDR2 SVGIG (reference sequence). The chain's CDR3 is CAWSTGQGPTF. CDR3 DNA sequence: TGTGCCTGGAGCACGGGACAGGGTCCCACCTTC.

The DNA for the CDR3 is TGTGCCAGCAGCCTATGGCGGGGGGCCGGAACCGGGGAGCTGTTTTTT. It yields the protein CASSLWRGAGTGELFF. The chain combines TRBV7-9 with TRBJ2-2; 8 bases align to TRBD2. Trimming took 5 bases from V and 5 from J; bases not matched to a gene: 10. CDR1 is SEHNR and CDR2 is FQNEAQ in the germline V gene (reference sequence). CDR3 length equals 16 residues.

The J gene is TRBJ2-5, the V gene TRBV6-1; tentatively, D is TRBD2 (6 bases). Trimming removed 6 bases at V and 5 bases at J, with 31 bases between. The V gene's germline CDR1 is MNHNS and CDR2 SASEGT. The CDR3 has 19 residues. In nucleotides, the CDR3 is TGTGCCAGCAGGGAAAGGCTGGGGTCAGGATTCGGGGGTTGGGAGACCCAGTACTTC. Translated: CASRERLGSGFGGWETQYF.

The chain carries TRBV4-1 and TRBJ2-1; D perhaps matches TRBD1 (6 bases). Germline CDR1 and CDR2: MGHRA and YSYEKL. This CDR3 is 14 amino acids long. The V end was cut by 1 base, the J end by 3 bases, with 7 bases between. DNA for the CDR3: TGCGCCAGCAGCCAAGGACAGGTCTACAATGAGCAGTTCTTC. This translates into CASSQGQVYNEQFF.